This TCR beta chain was captured by sequencing in a study of blood T cell repertoires in COVID-19. At the level of the study: PBMCs, B-cell-depleted T cells, or T cells provided the cDNA or gDNA that made up the material.

This clone has more than one count but fewer than ten. The protocol was immunoSEQ multiplex PCR, while the TCRdb copy is restricted to in-frame clones and leaves out a portion. The sample lists approximately 90,000 clones, more than 65% occurring once. With 7 bases clipped from V and 6 bases from J, the junction kept 9 bases outside the gene matches. CDR3 length: 16 residues. Germline V gives CDR1 MGHRA, CDR2 YSYEKL. The receptor's source is a man aged 60 to 75 with acute or convalescent COVID-19. The genes are TRBV4-1 and TRBJ1-6, with 10 bases fitting TRBD1. Sequencing was done on a sample of peripheral blood. The CDR3 DNA is TGCGCCAGCACGGGCGGGACAGGGGAGCGTAATTCACCCCTCCACTTT. Amino acids: CASTGGTGERNSPLHF.